These T cell receptor beta chains were read from a single sample in a study of regulatory T cells in long-lasting Graves disease. Each CDR3 protein gets one entry after TCRdb re-called the multiplex PCR reads with MiXCR. Of roughly 450,000 distinct CDR3 sequences in the sample, under 25% are singletons; the top ten hold roughly 8%. Sequences were derived from peripheral blood mononuclear cells (PBMCs), sampled when the disease was refractory, from a patient treated with antithyroid drugs. The source of these receptors is a female donor with Graves disease. Both conserved end residues are part of each CDR3. A D gene is named only where the DNA matches it firmly. Not every row has a clone size; where given, it reads once, few, many or a size class.

NA	TRBD2	TRBJ2-1	TRBV20-1	TGCAGTGCTAGAGGGGGACTAGGAGTGCATGAGCAGTTCTTC	CSARGGLGVHEQFF
few	NA	TRBJ1-6	TRBV19	TGTGCCACCGCGTACCTGAGCTCCTATAATTCACCCCTCCACTTT	CATAYLSSYNSPLHF
few	NA	TRBJ1-1	TRBV30	TGTGCCTGGAGTGACGGACCAGGGAGGACTGAAGCTTTCTTT	CAWSDGPGRTEAFF
many	TRBD1	TRBJ2-2	TRBV28	TGTGCCAGCAGTTCACCAACGGGACAGATAGACCGGACCGGGGAGCTGTTTTTT	CASSSPTGQIDRTGELFF
many	TRBD2	TRBJ2-5	TRBV11-2	TGTGCCAGCAGCTTATTCGGGCTAGCGGGAGGACAAGAGACCCAGTACTTC	CASSLFGLAGGQETQYF
few	NA	TRBJ1-5	TRBV19	TGTGCCAGTAGCAGCTGGACTGATCAGCCCCAGCATTTT	CASSSWTDQPQHF
many	TRBD2	TRBJ2-5	TRBV7-9	TGTGCCAGCAGCAGGGGACTAGCCCAAGAGACCCAGTACTTC	CASSRGLAQETQYF
NA	TRBD1	TRBJ2-2	TRBV12-5	TGTGCTAGTGGTTTGGTACTATATACCCGGGACAGGGTCACCGGGGAGCTGTTTTTT	CASGLVLYTRDRVTGELFF
many	NA	TRBJ2-5	TRBV7-6	TGTGCCAGCAGCTTAGCGCGTCTCGGAAACCAAGAGACCCAGTACTTC	CASSLARLGNQETQYF
NA	NA	TRBJ1-1	TRBV6-1	TGTGCCAGCAGTCCTCCCTCGGGGGTGACCACTGAAGCTTTCTTT	CASSPPSGVTTEAFF
few	NA	TRBJ2-3	TRBV11-2	TGTGCCAGCAGCAAACGTTCTATAGCTAGCACAGATACGCAGTATTTT	CASSKRSIASTDTQYF
NA	NA	TRBJ2-1	TRBV20-1	TGCAGTGCTGGGGACCGGGACCTCGACAATGAGCAGTTCTTC	CSAGDRDLDNEQFF
few	NA	TRBJ2-1	TRBV6-2/TRBV6-3	TGTGCCAGCAGTTACTCTGCCGGACAGACGTACAATGAGCAGTTCTTC	CASSYSAGQTYNEQFF
NA	NA	TRBJ2-7	TRBV6-1	TGTGCCAGCAGGCCACACCGGGACCTTTACGAGCAGTACTTC	CASRPHRDLYEQYF
NA	NA	TRBJ2-7	TRBV27	TGTGCCAGCAAAGGGACCCACCCCGAGCAGTACTTC	CASKGTHPEQYF
NA	NA	TRBJ2-7	TRBV9	TGTGCCAGCAGCGCCCGGGGTGGAGGGAATCACGACGAGCAGTACTTC	CASSARGGGNHDEQYF
many	NA	TRBJ1-2	TRBV30	TGTGCCTGGAGTCAGGACGGACGCTATGGCTACACCTTC	CAWSQDGRYGYTF
few	NA	TRBJ2-7	TRBV7-2	TGTGCCAGCAGCTTACAACCAGGGAACTACGAGCAGTACTTC	CASSLQPGNYEQYF
NA	NA	TRBJ2-5	TRBV14	TGTGCCAGCAGCCAAGAGGAAACAGGGAAAGAGACCCAGTACTTC	CASSQEETGKETQYF
few	TRBD1	TRBJ1-1	TRBV28	TGTGCCAGCAGATCGGGACAGGGGTGGAGAGCTTTCTTT	CASRSGQGWRAFF
many	NA	TRBJ2-6	TRBV28	TGTGCCAGCAGCTTATTCTCTGGGGCCAACGTCCTGACTTTC	CASSLFSGANVLTF
NA	NA	TRBJ1-6	TRBV28	TGTGCCAGCAGTTTAGATCCCTCCTATAATTCACCCCTCCACTTT	CASSLDPSYNSPLHF
few	NA	TRBJ2-4	TRBV5-5	TGTGCCAGCAGCTTGGACGTATCTAAGGTCAAGGGCAAAAACATTCAGTACTTC	CASSLDVSKVKGKNIQYF
few	NA	TRBJ2-7	TRBV5-1	TGCGCCAGCAGGCTCAGGGCCAACTCCTACGAGCAGTACTTC	CASRLRANSYEQYF
many	NA	TRBJ1-5	TRBV28	TGTGCCAGCAGCAAAACATGGGGTGGGAGCAATCAGCCCCAGCATTTT	CASSKTWGGSNQPQHF
many	NA	TRBJ2-5	TRBV30	TGTGCCTGGAAACCCCAAGAGACCCAGTACTTC	CAWKPQETQYF
few	TRBD2	TRBJ2-7	TRBV10-3	TGTGCCACCAGCGGGGAGGGCTACGAGCAGTACTTC	CATSGEGYEQYF
NA	TRBD1	TRBJ2-7	TRBV5-6	TGTGCCAGCAGCATGGATGGACAGGGATCCTACGAGCAGTACTTC	CASSMDGQGSYEQYF
NA	NA	TRBJ2-2	TRBV29-1	TGCAGCGCAAAGATCCTCGCGAACACCGGGGAGCTGTTTTTT	CSAKILANTGELFF
NA	NA	TRBJ1-1	TRBV9	TGTGCCAGCAGCGTAGGGGCTCGGGGTGTTGAAGCTTTCTTT	CASSVGARGVEAFF
NA	TRBD2	TRBJ2-7	TRBV4-1	TGCGCCAGCAGCCCCGATAGCGGGAGTGGCTACGAGCAGTACTTC	CASSPDSGSGYEQYF
few	NA	TRBJ2-7	TRBV20-1	TGCAGTGCTAGAAGGGGGGCAGCCTACGAGCAGTACTTC	CSARRGAAYEQYF
few	NA	TRBJ2-7	TRBV6-1	TGTGCCAGCATTGGGGAGGCCTACGAGCAGTACTTC	CASIGEAYEQYF
NA	NA	TRBJ2-7	TRBV4-3	TGCGCCAGCAGCCAAGATGATAGAGAGGACTACGAGCAGTACTTC	CASSQDDREDYEQYF
many	NA	TRBJ2-7	TRBV3-1	TGTGCCAGCAGCCAAGATTGGCCTACGCGGGAGCAGTACTTC	CASSQDWPTREQYF
many	NA	TRBJ1-1	TRBV19	TGTGCCAGCAGGAGCAGCTTGAACACTGAAGCTTTCTTT	CASRSSLNTEAFF
many	TRBD2	TRBJ2-7	TRBV27	TGTGCCAGCAGTTCACTAGCGGGAGGCCTGCTAGAGCAGTACTTC	CASSSLAGGLLEQYF
NA	TRBD1	TRBJ2-2	TRBV9	TGTGCCAGCAGCGTAGGTACAGGGGGACGAAACACCGGGGAGCTGTTTTTT	CASSVGTGGRNTGELFF
NA	TRBD1	TRBJ1-2	TRBV7-9	TGTGCCAGCAGCTTAGCGTGGGGGACAGGGGGCAACTATGGCTACACCTTC	CASSLAWGTGGNYGYTF
many	NA	TRBJ1-5	TRBV2	TGTGCCAGCAGTGAAGAGAGACCGACGAAGCCCCAGCATTTT	CASSEERPTKPQHF
NA	NA	TRBJ2-1	TRBV6-2/TRBV6-3	TGTGCCACCCTAGAACCCCGAATTCGGGCTAATGAGCAGTTCTTC	CATLEPRIRANEQFF
NA	TRBD1	TRBJ2-5	TRBV4-1	TGCGCCAGCAGTCGACAGGGATGGGAGACCCAGTACTTC	CASSRQGWETQYF
NA	NA	TRBJ2-4	TRBV9	TGTGCCAGCAGCGGGGCCCCGGGTCTAGCCAAAAACATTCAGTACTTC	CASSGAPGLAKNIQYF
many	NA	TRBJ2-5	TRBV27	TGTGCCAGCAGTTCCTCCCGTCAAGAGACCCAGTACTTC	CASSSSRQETQYF
many	NA	TRBJ1-2	TRBV4-1	TGCGCCAGCAGCCACCCAGGCGAGGGGGTACGCTACACCTTC	CASSHPGEGVRYTF
few	NA	TRBJ2-2	TRBV10-3	TGTGCCATCTCCCAGGCGAACACCGGGGAGCTGTTTTTT	CAISQANTGELFF
NA	NA	TRBJ2-7	TRBV3-1	TGTGCCAGCAGAGCAGGGTTCCGGGGTGTGTACGAGCAGTACTTC	CASRAGFRGVYEQYF
NA	TRBD1	TRBJ1-5	TRBV20-1	TGCAGTGCTAGTCGCGACAGGGGGCCTAGCAATCAGCCCCGGCATTTT	CSASRDRGPSNQPRHF
many	NA	TRBJ1-1	TRBV29-1	TGCAGCGTCTTACCGGGACAGAACACTGAAGCTTTCTTT	CSVLPGQNTEAFF
many	TRBD1	TRBJ2-5	TRBV5-6	TGTGCCAGCAGTGAAGCAGGGGGAATCATAGAGACCCAGTACTTC	CASSEAGGIIETQYF
many	NA	TRBJ1-2	TRBV6-1	TGTGCCAGCAGTGAAGGACGACGAAGCTACACCTTC	CASSEGRRSYTF
NA	NA	TRBJ1-1	TRBV4-2	TGTGCCAGCAGCCACCAAGAAGGATCTGGCACTGAAGCTTTCTTT	CASSHQEGSGTEAFF
NA	NA	TRBJ1-2	TRBV30	TGTGCCTGGAGTTCCCCGCCGACCTGGTCGGCCTTC	CAWSSPPTWSAF
NA	NA	TRBJ2-5	TRBV19	TGTGCCAGTAGTATGACCTACGAAGAGACCCAGTACTTC	CASSMTYEETQYF
many	TRBD1	TRBJ2-7	TRBV28	TGTGCCAGCAGCCCTAAGGACAGGGACCACGAGCAGTACTTC	CASSPKDRDHEQYF
NA	TRBD1	TRBJ2-7	TRBV28	TGTGCCAGTCCCCCCACAGGGGTTTGGCCCTACGAGCAGTACTTC	CASPPTGVWPYEQYF
many	NA	TRBJ2-7	TRBV28	TGTGCCAGTACAAAGGGCAGGGGATACGAGCAGTACTTC	CASTKGRGYEQYF
many	NA	TRBJ1-5	TRBV3-1	TGTGCCAGCAGGCACGAAGTACCGGGACCAAAGCCCCAGCATTTT	CASRHEVPGPKPQHF
many	NA	TRBJ2-7	TRBV2	TGTGCCGCCGGAGCTAGGGCCGCCTACGAGCAGTACTTC	CAAGARAAYEQYF
NA	TRBD1	TRBJ2-1	TRBV9	TGTGCCAGCAGCCCCAGGACAGGGTACAATGAGCAGTTCTTC	CASSPRTGYNEQFF